The sequence of this T cell receptor beta chain was determined in a study of OX40 agonist ivuxolimab in advanced cancers. Looking at the study overall: Ivuxolimab was a fully human IgG2 agonistic monoclonal antibody targeting the costimulatory receptor OX40 (CD134). Intravenous ivuxolimab was administered to patients every 2 weeks at six dose levels: 0.01, 0.1, 0.3, 1.5, 3 and 10 mg/kg. Of the roughly 51 patients in dose escalation, about 20 had hepatocellular carcinoma, some 15 had melanoma, 9 had renal cell carcinoma and 9 had head and neck cancer. In the dose-escalation cohort, 82.7% of patients were male, and the mean age was roughly 60 years, with a range of 23 to 79. Patients were allowed to have had prior anti-PD-1, anti-PD-L1 or anti-CTLA-4 therapy, and 40% of the dose-escalation patients had been treated with checkpoint inhibitors. Partial responses occurred in three dose-escalation patients, of whom one had hepatocellular carcinoma and two had cutaneous melanoma. The purpose of peripheral TCRbeta sequencing was to test whether ivuxolimab changed TCR sequence diversity and led to clonal T-cell expansion. The paper covers the monotherapy dose-escalation part of the phase I ivuxolimab trial, which included N of about 51 patients. Overall study outcomes, separate from this receptor: After ivuxolimab, expanded clones were on average more numerous among CD8+ T cells than among CD4+ T cells. At doses from 0.1 to 3.0 mg/kg, clonal expansion was seen in both CD4+ and CD8+ blood T cells between baseline and week 6. Low levels of normalized T-cell clonal expansion were also seen in some nonresponding patients. The antigen specificity of the clonally expanded peripheral T cells was not determined. Partial responders in the 0.1-3.0 mg/kg groups had among the lowest normalized peripheral clonal expansion, especially among CD8+ T cells.

The trial excluded patients who had a history of autoimmune disease or were on systemic immunosuppression. Peripheral blood for TCR sequencing was collected from all dose cohorts at baseline, on cycle 4 day 1, and on cycle 7 day 1. Samples were obtained from an open-label, multicenter, first-in-human phase I dose-escalation trial of ivuxolimab. Adults with locally advanced or metastatic melanoma, renal cell carcinoma, hepatocellular carcinoma or head and neck squamous cell carcinoma were enrolled in the trial. Before TCR sequencing, CD4+ T cells and CD8+ T cells from peripheral blood were sorted into separate populations. About this clone itself: What this receptor recognizes is not known. No much larger clone is present one base from it, and per-base qualities are unavailable.

To sequence the TCRbeta CDR3 region, genomic DNA was isolated from the sorted cells. The immunoSEQ Assay was used to sequence the TCRbeta CDR3 regions. TCRdb's version of the immuneACCESS table is confined to in-frame rearrangements and falls short of the full clone set. An unresolved V gene accounts for under half of the shortfall where checked; the remainder is of unknown origin. The sample table records under 65,000 clones; roughly 87% of these occur just once. The ten biggest clones cover approximately 0.33% of the sample. The CDR1 and CDR2 encoded by the germline V gene are SGDLS and YYNGEE. V ends up 5 bases short and J 0 bases short, with an unmatched junction base count of 6. From the cysteine up to the phenylalanine, the CDR3 has a length of 17 residues. The DNA shown is the 51-base CDR3, in frame from base 1.

The input for sequencing was CD4+ or CD8+ T cells sorted from blood, taken in a trial of the OX40 agonist ivuxolimab. The V and J genes are TRBV9 and TRBJ2-6, and 9 bases in between align with TRBD2. This receptor was obtained from an adult with an advanced solid tumor such as melanoma, head and neck, liver or kidney cancer. This receptor carries the CDR3 CASSRAGGFSGANVLTF. The DNA sequence is TGTGCCAGCAGTAGAGCGGGGGGCTTCTCTGGGGCCAACGTCCTGACTTTC.